Each of the 18 T cell receptor beta chains below was sequenced from the same sample in a study of control samples from healthy donors and cancer patients. Repertoires were generated with immunoSEQ multiplex PCR, while TCRdb's copy carries only in-frame clones and drops some. The sample contains tens of thousands of clones, 85% of which appear only once. The sequenced sample was blood. These TCRs come from a man aged 25-45 years in good health.

The V gene is TRBV10-3, the J gene TRBJ1-1; unclear D gene. The CDR3 has 12 amino acids. With 3 bases removed from V and 1 base from J, the gap between germline ends came to 3 bases. CDR1 is ENHRY, CDR2 SYGVKD, per germline. Written as DNA, the CDR3 is TGTGCCATCAGTGACAGGAACACTGAAGCTTTCTTT. Its protein product is CAISDRNTEAFF.

This sequence joins TRBV3-1 (or the pseudogene TRBV3-2) and TRBJ1-6; no reliable D call. The CDR3 contains 14 residues. Trimming took 2 bases from V and 5 from J, leaving 7 bases between them. CDR1 and CDR2 (germline): LGHDT, YNNKEL (reference sequence). The DNA of the CDR3 is TGTGCCAGCAGCCAACAGCCTCATAATTCACCCCTCCACTTT. It translates to CASSQQPHNSPLHF.

V usage is TRBV29-1 and J usage is TRBJ1-5; the D is unclear. Trimming stripped 0 bases from V and 7 bases from J, with 7 bases between. CDR1 SQVTM and CDR2 ANQGSEA come from the germline V gene. This CDR3 has 12 amino acids. CDR3 coding DNA: TGCAGCGTTGAAGATCCGGGGCAGCCCCAGCATTTT. Encoded protein: CSVEDPGQPQHF.

The V and J genes are TRBV15 and TRBJ1-2, with D uncertain. This CDR3 has 15 residues. V was pared by 3 bases and J by 8 bases, with 19 bases between. Germline V gene sequence: CDR1 LNHNV, CDR2 YYDKDF (reference sequence). The CDR3 DNA is TGTGCCACCAGCAGGGGAGACGGGCCGAGTGGAGGCTACACCTTC. Translated, it gives CATSRGDGPSGGYTF.

This chain's CDR3 is CASSRFTGQQNTEAFF. The CDR3 nucleotides are TGTGCCAGCAGCCGGTTTACCGGACAACAGAACACTGAAGCTTTCTTT. The chain employs TRBV4-2 and TRBJ1-1, with a tentative D call TRBD1 (5 bases). Trimming removed 4 bases at V and 1 base at J, with 16 bases between. The germline gives CDR1 LGHNA, CDR2 YNFKEQ. The CDR3 length is 16 residues.

The V and J genes are TRBV9 and TRBJ2-7, with D tentatively TRBD2 (5 bases). The ends were cut back, 0 bases at V and 5 bases at J, with 12 bases in the middle. The CDR3 contains 14 residues. Germline V CDR1 and CDR2: SGDLS, YYNGEE. CDR3 region: CASSVATEANEQYF. The CDR3 DNA sequence: TGTGCCAGCAGCGTAGCTACGGAGGCCAACGAGCAGTACTTC.

The CDR3 bases are TGTGCCAGCAGCCCGGGACTGGGCCAGCCCCAGCATTTT. Translation: CASSPGLGQPQHF. The chain uses TRBV7-8 and TRBJ1-5; the D gene is possibly TRBD1 (5 bases). The CDR3 has 13 residues. The ends were cut back, 5 bases at V and 7 bases at J, with 12 bases in the middle. Germline lookup yields CDR1 SGHVS and CDR2 FQNEAQ.

CDR3 DNA: TGTGCCAGCAGCCACCGGGAGGTAACAATGGAGCAGTTCTTC. Protein: CASSHREVTMEQFF. V and J are TRBV7-9 and TRBJ2-1; TRBD2 matches at 7 bases. The junction had 11 bases not matched to a gene; V was cut back by 5 bases and J by 10 bases. The germline CDR1 and CDR2 sequences are SEHNR and FQNEAQ (reference sequence). The CDR3 contains 14 residues.

The rearrangement links TRBV13 to TRBJ1-1; the D is unclear. The ends were cut back, 5 bases at V and 2 bases at J, with 12 bases in the middle. The CDR3 is made up of 14 amino acids. Germline loops: CDR1 PRHDT, CDR2 FYEKMQ (reference sequence). The DNA of the CDR3 is TGTGCCAGCAGCCGCCATGACGCCAACACTGAAGCTTTCTTT. Amino acids: CASSRHDANTEAFF.

The chain has TRBV6-5 and TRBJ1-2, with no clear D. V was clipped by 7 bases and J by 1 base, with 13 bases between them. The CDR3 runs 14 residues. CDR1 is MNHEY and CDR2 is SVGAGI in the germline V gene. In DNA, the CDR3 is TGTGCCAGCACCAAAGGGTTCAGTAACTATGGCTACACCTTC. Translation gives CASTKGFSNYGYTF.

This chain joins TRBV6-4 and TRBJ2-3, with 8 bases identical to TRBD1. The CDR3 contains 14 residues. CDR1 and CDR2 (germline): MRHNA, SNTAGT. V was clipped by 2 bases and J by 6 bases; unmatched bases: 4. CDR3 sequence reads: CASSDQGAGDTQYF. The CDR3 DNA reads TGTGCCAGCAGTGACCAGGGGGCAGGGGATACGCAGTATTTT.

The chain joins TRBV6-5 to TRBJ1-4; the D is unclear. Germline V lookup: CDR1 MNHEY, CDR2 SVGAGI. CDR3 length: 10 residues. The V gene lost 7 bases and the J gene lost 7 bases, with 4 bases spanning the gap. CDR3 region: CASNFEKLFF. The CDR3 nucleotides read TGTGCCAGCAATTTTGAAAAACTGTTTTTT.

The V gene is TRBV11-2, the J gene TRBJ2-3; possible D gene TRBD2, 6 bases. The CDR3 extends over 14 amino acids. V gave up 1 base and J gave up 4 bases, with 9 bases separating them. Germline CDR1 is SGHAT and CDR2 is FQNNGV. This CDR3 is CASSLVGGADTQYF. The CDR3 bases are TGTGCCAGCAGCTTAGTTGGCGGGGCAGATACGCAGTATTTT.

Notes on this clone: This CDR3 is also generated by other DNA sequences in the sample. The genes are TRBV11-2 and TRBJ1-6; no clear D gene. Germline V CDR1 and CDR2: SGHAT, FQNNGV. This CDR3 has 12 amino acids. V was shortened by 2 bases and J by 7 bases, with 3 bases between the two germline ends. In nucleotides, the CDR3 is TGTGCCAGCAGCTTAAGGAATTCACCCCTCCACTTT. It translates to CASSLRNSPLHF.

J is TRBJ2-2 and V is TRBV11-2; TRBD1 might be the D (5 bases). From germline, CDR1 is SGHAT and CDR2 FQNNGV. The CDR3 extends over 15 amino acids. Trimming stripped 1 base from V and 2 bases from J, with 8 bases between. The CDR3 reads CASSLAQGNTGELFF. DNA of the CDR3: TGTGCCAGCAGCTTAGCCCAGGGAAACACCGGGGAGCTGTTTTTT. Using reference TRBV11-2 and TRBJ2-2 for the parts outside the CDR3, the full variable domain is EAGVAQSPRYKIIEKRQSVAFWCNPISGHATLYWYQQILGQGPKLLIQFQNNGVVDDSQLPKDRFSAERLKGVDSTLKIQPAKLEDSAVYLCASSLAQGNTGELFFGEGSRLTVL.

This clone came up a few times. This sequence joins TRBV6-6 and TRBJ2-3; D gene ambiguous. With 2 bases removed from V and 0 bases from J, the gap between germline ends came to 6 bases. CDR3 length: 14 amino acids. CDR1 and CDR2 from the germline V gene are MNHNY and SVGAGI (reference sequence). The CDR3 spells CASSYGYSTDTQYF. The DNA for the CDR3 is TGTGCCAGCAGTTACGGCTACAGCACAGATACGCAGTATTTT.

CDR3 DNA: TGTGCCAGCGGGGGGCGCGGTAATTCACCCCTCCACTTT. Protein: CASGGRGNSPLHF. This rearrangement joins TRBV5-6 to TRBJ1-6, with a weak D call TRBD1 (6 bases). Trimming took 7 bases from V and 6 from J, leaving 11 bases between them. The germline gives CDR1 SGHDT, CDR2 YYEEEE. The CDR3 covers 13 residues.

This chain connects TRBV7-9 to TRBJ1-3; D is possibly TRBD1 (5 bases). Trimming took 5 bases from V and 0 from J, leaving 8 bases between them. CDR1 and CDR2 from the germline V gene are SEHNR and FQNEAQ (reference sequence). This CDR3 spans 14 amino acids. The DNA of the CDR3 is TGTGCCAGCAGCCTGGACAACTCTGGAAACACCATATATTTT. Protein sequence: CASSLDNSGNTIYF.